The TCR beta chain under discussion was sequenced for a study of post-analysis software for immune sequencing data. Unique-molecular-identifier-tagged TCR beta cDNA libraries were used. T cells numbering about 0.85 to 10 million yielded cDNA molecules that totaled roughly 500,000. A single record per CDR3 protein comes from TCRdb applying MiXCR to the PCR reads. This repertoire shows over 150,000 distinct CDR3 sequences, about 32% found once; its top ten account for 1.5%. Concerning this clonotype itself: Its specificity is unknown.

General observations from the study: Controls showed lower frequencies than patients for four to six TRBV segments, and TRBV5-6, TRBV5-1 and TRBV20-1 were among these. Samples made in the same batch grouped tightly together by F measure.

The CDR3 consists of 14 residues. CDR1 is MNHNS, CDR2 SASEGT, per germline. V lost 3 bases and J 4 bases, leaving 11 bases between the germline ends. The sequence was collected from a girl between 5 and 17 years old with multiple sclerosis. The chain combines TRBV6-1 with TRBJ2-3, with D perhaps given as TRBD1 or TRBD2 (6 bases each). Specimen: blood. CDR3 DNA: TGTGCCAGCAGTGAGAGGAGGGGGGCAGATACGCAGTATTTT. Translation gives CASSERRGADTQYF.